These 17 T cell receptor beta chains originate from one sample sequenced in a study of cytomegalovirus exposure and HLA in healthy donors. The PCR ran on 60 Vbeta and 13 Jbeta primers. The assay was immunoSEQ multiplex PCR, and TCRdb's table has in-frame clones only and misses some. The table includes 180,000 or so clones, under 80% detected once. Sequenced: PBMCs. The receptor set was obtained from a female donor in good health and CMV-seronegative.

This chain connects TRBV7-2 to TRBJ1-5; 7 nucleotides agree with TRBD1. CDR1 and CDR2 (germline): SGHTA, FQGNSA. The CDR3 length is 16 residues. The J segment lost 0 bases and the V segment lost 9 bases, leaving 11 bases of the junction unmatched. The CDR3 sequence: CARPTGPHYSNQPQHF. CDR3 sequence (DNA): TGTGCCAGACCGACAGGGCCCCATTATAGCAATCAGCCCCAGCATTTT.

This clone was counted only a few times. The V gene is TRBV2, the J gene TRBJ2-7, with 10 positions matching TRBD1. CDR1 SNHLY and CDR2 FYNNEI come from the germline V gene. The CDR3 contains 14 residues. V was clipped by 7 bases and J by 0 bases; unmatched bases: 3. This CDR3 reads CASTRTGGSYEQYF. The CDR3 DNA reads TGTGCCAGCACTAGGACAGGGGGCTCCTACGAGCAGTACTTC.

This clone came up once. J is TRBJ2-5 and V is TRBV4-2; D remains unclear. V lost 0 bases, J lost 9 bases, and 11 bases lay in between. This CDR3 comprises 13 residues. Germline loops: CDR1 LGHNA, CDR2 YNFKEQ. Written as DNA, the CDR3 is TGTGCCAGCAGCCAAGATCTAGGCAACGCCCAGTACTTC. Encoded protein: CASSQDLGNAQYF.

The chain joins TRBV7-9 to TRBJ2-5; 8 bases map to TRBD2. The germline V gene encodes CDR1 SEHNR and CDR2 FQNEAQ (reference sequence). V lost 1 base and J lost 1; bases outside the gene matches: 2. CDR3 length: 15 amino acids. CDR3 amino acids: CASSLGSGVQETQYF. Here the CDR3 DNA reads TGTGCCAGCAGCTTAGGTAGCGGGGTCCAAGAGACCCAGTACTTC.

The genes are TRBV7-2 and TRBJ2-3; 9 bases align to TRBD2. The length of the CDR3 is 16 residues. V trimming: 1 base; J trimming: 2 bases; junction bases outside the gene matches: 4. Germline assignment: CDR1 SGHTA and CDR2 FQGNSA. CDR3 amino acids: CASSLEAGGFTDTQYF. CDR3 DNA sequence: TGTGCCAGCAGCTTAGAAGCGGGAGGCTTCACAGATACGCAGTATTTT.

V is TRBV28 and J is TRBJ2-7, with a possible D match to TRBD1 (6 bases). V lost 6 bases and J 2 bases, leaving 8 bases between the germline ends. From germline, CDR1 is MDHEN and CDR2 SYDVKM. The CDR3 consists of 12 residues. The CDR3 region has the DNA TGTGCCAGCAGGGGACAAACCTACGAGCAGTACTTC. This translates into CASRGQTYEQYF.

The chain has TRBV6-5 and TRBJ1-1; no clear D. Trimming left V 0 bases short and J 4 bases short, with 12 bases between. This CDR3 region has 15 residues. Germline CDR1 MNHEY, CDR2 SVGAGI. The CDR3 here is CASSYSTGVGTEAFF. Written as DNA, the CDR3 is TGTGCCAGCAGTTACTCGACCGGGGTCGGCACTGAAGCTTTCTTT.

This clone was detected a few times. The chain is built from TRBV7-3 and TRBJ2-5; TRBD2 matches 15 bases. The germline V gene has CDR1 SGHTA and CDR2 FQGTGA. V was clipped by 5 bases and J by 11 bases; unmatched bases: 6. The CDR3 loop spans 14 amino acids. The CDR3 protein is CASSLGTSGGSQYF. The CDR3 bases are TGTGCCAGCAGCCTGGGGACTAGCGGGGGGTCTCAGTACTTC.

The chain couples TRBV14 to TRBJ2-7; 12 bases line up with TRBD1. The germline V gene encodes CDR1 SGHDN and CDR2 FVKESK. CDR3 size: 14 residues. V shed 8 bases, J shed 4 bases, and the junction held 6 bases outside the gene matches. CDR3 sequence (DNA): TGTGCCAGCCGGGGACAGGGGGCGGGGTACGAGCAGTACTTC. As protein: CASRGQGAGYEQYF.

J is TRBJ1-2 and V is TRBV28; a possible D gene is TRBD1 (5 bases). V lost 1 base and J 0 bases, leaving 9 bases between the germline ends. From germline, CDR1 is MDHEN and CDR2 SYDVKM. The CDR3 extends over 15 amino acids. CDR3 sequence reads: CASSLLSDTNYGYTF. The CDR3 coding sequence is TGTGCCAGCAGTTTATTGTCGGACACTAACTATGGCTACACCTTC.

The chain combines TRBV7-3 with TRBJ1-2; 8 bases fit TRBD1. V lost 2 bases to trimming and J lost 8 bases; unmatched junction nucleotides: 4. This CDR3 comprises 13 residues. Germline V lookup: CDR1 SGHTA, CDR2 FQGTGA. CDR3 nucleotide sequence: TGTGCCAGCAGCTTAGGCAGGGGGCGAGGCTACACCTTC. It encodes CASSLGRGRGYTF.

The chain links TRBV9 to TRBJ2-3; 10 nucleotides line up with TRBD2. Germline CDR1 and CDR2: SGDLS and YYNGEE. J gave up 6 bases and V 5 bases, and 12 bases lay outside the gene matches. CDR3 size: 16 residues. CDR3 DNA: TGTGCCAGCAGTTATGGACGGAGCGGGAGGGTTGATACGCAGTATTTT. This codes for CASSYGRSGRVDTQYF.

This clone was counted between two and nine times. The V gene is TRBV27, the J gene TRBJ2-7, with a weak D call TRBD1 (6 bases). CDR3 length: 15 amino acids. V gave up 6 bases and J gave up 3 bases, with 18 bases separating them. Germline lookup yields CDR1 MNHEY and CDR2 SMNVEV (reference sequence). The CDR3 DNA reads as TGTGCCAGCAGCTCTTTGACAGGCCTCGACTACGAGCAGTACTTC. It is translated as CASSSLTGLDYEQYF.

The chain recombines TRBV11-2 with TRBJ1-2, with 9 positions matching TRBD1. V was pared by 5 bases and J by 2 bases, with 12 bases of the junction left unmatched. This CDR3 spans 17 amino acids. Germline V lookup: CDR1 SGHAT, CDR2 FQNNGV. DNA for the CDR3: TGTGCCAGCAGCCCTACCACCGGGACAGGGAAGAACTATGGCTACACCTTC. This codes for CASSPTTGTGKNYGYTF.

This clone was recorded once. For the CDR3, the DNA is TGTGCCAGCAGTAGGACAAGGAACACCGGGGAGCTGTTTTTT. This codes for CASSRTRNTGELFF. V is TRBV6-4 and J is TRBJ2-2, with a weak D call TRBD1 (5 bases). Deletions cut 5 bases from V and 1 base from J, with 8 bases between. The germline V gene encodes CDR1 MRHNA and CDR2 SNTAGT. There are 14 residues in the CDR3.

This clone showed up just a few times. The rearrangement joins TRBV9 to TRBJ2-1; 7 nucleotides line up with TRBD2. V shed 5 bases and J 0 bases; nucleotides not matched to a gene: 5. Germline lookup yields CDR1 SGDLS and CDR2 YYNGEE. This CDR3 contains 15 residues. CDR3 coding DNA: TGTGCCAGCAGGAGCGGGGCAAGCTCCTACAATGAGCAGTTCTTC. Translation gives CASRSGASSYNEQFF.

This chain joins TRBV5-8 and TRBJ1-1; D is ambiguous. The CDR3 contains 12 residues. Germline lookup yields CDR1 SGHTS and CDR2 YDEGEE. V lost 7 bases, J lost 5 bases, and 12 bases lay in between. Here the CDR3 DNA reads TGTGCCAGCGATCCACACGGGACTGAAGCTTTCTTT. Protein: CASDPHGTEAFF.